A single sample is the source of the 20 T cell receptor beta chains below, sequenced in a study of T-cell reconstitution after alpha-beta-depleted transplantation in children. The TCRbeta library was prepared with unique molecular identifiers. TCRdb processed the PCR reads anew with MiXCR; each CDR3 protein has one entry. The sample consists of approximately 350,000 distinct CDR3 sequences, about 17% of them appearing once. The sample here was PBMCs, mostly from graft donor cells, taken 360 days after TCRalphabeta/CD19-depleted stem cell transplant. Receptors originate from a male patient aged 2-15 years who had a stem cell transplant for acute lymphoblastic leukemia, so the T cells may come from the graft donor.

This clonotype was detected a few times. The chain carries TRBV28 and TRBJ2-5; D possibly uses TRBD1 or TRBD2 (5 bases each). Germline V gene data show CDR1 as MDHEN and CDR2 as SYDVKM. The CDR3 runs 16 residues. V lost 2 bases and J 0 bases, leaving 13 bases between the germline ends. The CDR3 loop is CASSLVEGTYQETQYF. CDR3 bases: TGTGCCAGCAGTTTAGTTGAGGGGACGTACCAAGAGACCCAGTACTTC.

In its sample, this clonotype was seen a few times. This chain uses TRBV4-3 with TRBJ2-3; D not certain. The CDR3 runs 13 residues. V was trimmed by 1 base and J by 4 bases, leaving 6 bases between them. The germline V gene has CDR1 LGHNA and CDR2 YSLEER. DNA of the CDR3: TGCGCCAGCAGCCAAGTGGTATCAGATACGCAGTATTTT. This gives the protein CASSQVVSDTQYF.

V and J are TRBV6-1 and TRBJ2-1; D gene ambiguous. Germline CDR1 is MNHNS and CDR2 is SASEGT. CDR3 length: 15 amino acids. V lost 6 bases to trimming and J lost 6 bases, with 18 bases between them. This CDR3 is CASSPDILMSNEQFF. CDR3 nucleotides: TGTGCCAGCAGCCCCGACATCCTTATGTCCAATGAGCAGTTCTTC.

This clonotype came up a few times. The gene calls are TRBV12-3 or TRBV12-4 and TRBJ1-1; D ambiguous. This CDR3 comprises 15 residues. Trimming took off 0 bases at V and 1 base at J, with 9 bases between the two ends. This chain's CDR3 is CASSLALVWNTEAFF. Written as DNA, the CDR3 is TGTGCCAGCAGTTTAGCGCTGGTTTGGAACACTGAAGCTTTCTTT.

This clonotype was recorded at least ten times. The chain joins TRBV4-3 to TRBJ2-7; D not resolved. The germline V and J ends were trimmed by 3 bases and 5 bases, with 14 bases remaining between them. The CDR3 is made up of 14 amino acids. CDR1 and CDR2 from the germline V gene are LGHNA and YSLEER. The CDR3 sequence: CASSHGLGVDEQYF. DNA of the CDR3: TGCGCCAGCAGCCACGGTTTGGGTGTCGACGAGCAGTACTTC.

V and J are TRBV12-3 or TRBV12-4 and TRBJ1-4; TRBD1 might be the D (6 bases). The CDR3 has 16 residues. Between the trimmed V and J ends, which lost 3 bases and 0 bases, there was a span of 11 bases. CDR3 loop: CASSLRGMATNEKLFF. The CDR3 region has the DNA TGTGCCAGCAGTTTGAGGGGGATGGCAACTAATGAAAAACTGTTTTTT.

The rearrangement links TRBV5-1 to TRBJ2-1; tentative D call: TRBD2 (5 bases). The CDR3 is 13 amino acids. Germline V CDR1 and CDR2: SGHRS, YFSETQ. Trimming removed 4 bases from V and 8 bases from J, with 13 bases in between. The CDR3 DNA reads as TGCGCCAGCAGCCCCATGTGGGAGTATGAGCAGTTCTTC. Protein sequence: CASSPMWEYEQFF. The variable domain in full, with the rest retrieved from reference TRBV5-1 and TRBJ2-1, is KAGVTQTPRYLIKTRGQQVTLSCSPISGHRSVSWYQQTPGQGLQFLFEYFSETQRNKGNFPGRFSGRQFSNSRSEMNVSTLELGDSALYLCASSPMWEYEQFFGPGTRLTVL.

This clonotype came up a few times. The genes are TRBV27 and TRBJ2-2; 16 nucleotides align to TRBD2. With V trimmed by 7 bases and J by 6 bases, 14 bases remained unmatched. The CDR3 sequence is 19 residues long. Germline loops: CDR1 MNHEY, CDR2 SMNVEV (reference sequence). This CDR3 is CASTSLGGTSGRAPGELFF. CDR3 in DNA: TGTGCCAGCACCAGTTTAGGTGGGACTAGCGGGAGGGCTCCCGGGGAGCTGTTTTTT.

The sample holds one count of this clonotype. V gene TRBV14 combines with J gene TRBJ2-2; TRBD2 agrees at 10 bases. The CDR3 totals 16 residues. V shed 3 bases, J shed 3 bases, and the junction held 4 bases outside the gene matches. Germline V gene lookup returns CDR1 SGHDN and CDR2 FVKESK. CDR3 sequence (DNA): TGTGCCAGCAGCCATGGGCTAGCGGGAGACACCGGGGAGCTGTTTTTT. It translates to CASSHGLAGDTGELFF. Using reference TRBV14 and TRBJ2-2 for the parts outside the CDR3, the full variable domain is EAGVTQFPSHSVIEKGQTVTLRCDPISGHDNLYWYRRVMGKEIKFLLHFVKESKQDESGMPNNRFLAERTGGTYSTLKVQPAELEDSGVYFCASSHGLAGDTGELFFGEGSRLTVL.

CDR3 region: CASSPPPFTGELFF. As DNA, the CDR3 is TGTGCCAGCAGCCCTCCGCCTTTCACCGGGGAGCTGTTTTTT. The rearrangement links TRBV7-8 to TRBJ2-2; no clear D. The CDR3 length is 14 residues. V lost 5 bases and J 4 bases, leaving 11 bases between the germline ends. Germline V gene lookup returns CDR1 SGHVS and CDR2 FQNEAQ.

This clonotype was recorded a few times. The chain recombines TRBV20-1 with TRBJ2-5; D is perhaps TRBD1 or TRBD2 (5 bases each). The CDR3 totals 12 residues. The V end lost 5 bases, the J end lost 5 bases, and 12 bases lay between the germline ends. Germline V lookup: CDR1 DFQATT, CDR2 SNEGSKA (reference sequence). The CDR3 region is CSARGAGETQYF. In nucleotides, the CDR3 is TGCAGTGCTCGAGGGGCCGGGGAGACCCAGTACTTC.

The chain couples TRBV28 to TRBJ2-7; 7 positions match TRBD2. J gave up 5 bases and V 3 bases, and 7 bases lay outside the gene matches. The CDR3 extends over 14 amino acids. Per the germline V gene, CDR1 is MDHEN and CDR2 is SYDVKM. CDR3 loop: CASSFRLAANEQYF. DNA of the CDR3: TGTGCCAGCAGTTTTAGGCTAGCGGCGAACGAGCAGTACTTC.

This clonotype was recorded a few times. The V gene is TRBV12-3 or TRBV12-4, the J gene TRBJ2-7, with 9 bases aligning to TRBD2. V lost 1 base to trimming and J lost 4 bases; unmatched junction nucleotides: 14. This CDR3 is 18 amino acids long. CDR3 sequence: CASSLGYGLAGSPYEQYF. The CDR3 DNA sequence: TGTGCCAGCAGTTTAGGGTATGGGCTAGCGGGATCCCCTTACGAGCAGTACTTC.

This sequence joins TRBV5-6 and TRBJ2-1; TRBD2 is a possible D gene (5 bases). The germline V gene has CDR1 SGHDT and CDR2 YYEEEE. This CDR3 has 13 amino acids. V was clipped by 3 bases and J by 4 bases, with 8 bases between them. CDR3 nucleotides: TGTGCCAGCAGCTCGGACTTTTACAATGAGCAGTTCTTC. It translates to CASSSDFYNEQFF.

This clonotype was observed a handful of times. The chain joins TRBV28 to TRBJ2-4; D not resolved. V lost 2 bases and J lost 7, with 9 bases in between. From germline, CDR1 is MDHEN and CDR2 SYDVKM. CDR3 size: 13 residues. This CDR3 is CASSLPPANIQYF. Here the CDR3 DNA reads TGTGCCAGCAGTTTACCCCCGGCGAACATTCAGTACTTC. Full variable domain (rest looked up from reference TRBV28 and TRBJ2-4): DVKVTQSSRYLVKRTGEKVFLECVQDMDHENMFWYRQDPGLGLRLIYFSYDVKMKEKGDIPEGYSVSREKKERFSLILESASTNQTSMYLCASSLPPANIQYFGAGTRLSVL.

The chain has TRBV4-3 and TRBJ1-1, with a possible D match to TRBD1 (6 bases). V dropped 1 base and J dropped 11 bases, with 14 bases sitting between them. Per the germline V gene, CDR1 is LGHNA and CDR2 is YSLEER. This CDR3 region has 13 residues. CDR3 loop: CASSQGRERGAFF. CDR3 sequence (DNA): TGCGCCAGCAGCCAAGGTCGGGAGAGGGGGGCTTTCTTT.

This clonotype turned up a few times. The CDR3 DNA follows: TGCGCCAGCAGCCATTCAATAGGGTCGTACGAGCAGTACTTC. Encoded protein: CASSHSIGSYEQYF. The rearrangement joins TRBV4-3 to TRBJ2-7; no clear D. There are 14 residues in the CDR3. Germline lookup yields CDR1 LGHNA and CDR2 YSLEER. The V and J ends lost 3 bases and 4 bases respectively, with 13 bases between them.

The chain recombines TRBV2 with TRBJ2-1, with 12 bases aligning to TRBD1. CDR3 size: 19 residues. The V and J ends lost 5 bases and 4 bases, in that order; junction bases with no gene match: 15. The germline V gene encodes CDR1 SNHLY and CDR2 FYNNEI. CDR3 sequence: CASSLSGDRGQATYNEQFF. The CDR3 coding sequence is TGTGCCAGCAGTTTAAGTGGGGACAGGGGGCAAGCGACGTACAATGAGCAGTTCTTC.

In its sample, this clonotype was seen a few times. The chain joins TRBV19 to TRBJ2-7; 8 nucleotides line up with TRBD1. This CDR3 is 14 amino acids long. Germline loops: CDR1 LNHDA, CDR2 SQIVND (reference sequence). J was trimmed by 5 bases and V by 5 bases; bases with no gene match: 8. CDR3 amino acids: CASSPGQGYNEQYF. CDR3 coding DNA: TGTGCCAGTAGTCCTGGACAGGGTTATAACGAGCAGTACTTC.

This CDR3 is CASTLSRPISGNTIYF. CDR3 coding DNA: TGTGCCAGCACCCTTTCCCGTCCTATCTCTGGAAACACCATATATTTT. J is TRBJ1-3 and V is TRBV7-8, with D unclear. Germline V lookup: CDR1 SGHVS, CDR2 FQNEAQ. This CDR3 contains 16 residues. Trimming left V 7 bases short and J 0 bases short, with 16 bases between.